The rows below give T cell receptor beta chains drawn from one sample of a study of blood T cells in healthy people across ages. A single record per CDR3 protein comes from TCRdb applying MiXCR to the 5' RACE reads. The profile covers roughly 800,000 distinct CDR3 sequences, with 58% appearing a single time and 22% taken by the ten largest. Source material: blood. These receptors all stem from a young man in good health. Each CDR3 is given with its conserved first and last residue. The D gene is left open where the match is weak. Clone size, where shown, is once, few, many, or a class for clones that have expanded.

d_call	v_call	j_call	clone_size	cdr3_nt	cdr3_aa
TRBD2	TRBV20-1	TRBJ2-5	-	TGCAGTGCTAGAGATCCGCCTAGCGGGGTGGAAGAGACCCAGTACTTC	CSARDPPSGVEETQYF
-	TRBV7-9	TRBJ1-1	-	TGTGCCAGCAGCTTAGTAGCTACTGGGACTGAAGCTTTCTTT	CASSLVATGTEAFF
TRBD2	TRBV20-1	TRBJ2-3	-	TGCAGTGCTAGAGATCCTGCTGGCGGGAGCCCCACAGATCTGCAGTATTTT	CSARDPAGGSPTDLQYF
-	TRBV7-2	TRBJ2-1	-	TGTGCCAGCAGCTTATCTTTTATCACCAATGGGCAGTTCTTC	CASSLSFITNGQFF
-	TRBV12-3/TRBV12-4	TRBJ2-6	-	TGTGCCAGCAGTTTAATGGGGGCTGGGGCCAACGTCCTGACTTTC	CASSLMGAGANVLTF
TRBD2	TRBV7-9	TRBJ2-7	-	TGTGCCAGCAACCCCGGGCACGGGGGGAGCTCCTACGAGCAGTACTTC	CASNPGHGGSSYEQYF
-	TRBV20-1	TRBJ2-7	-	TGCAGTGCTAGTCCGGACGAGCAGTACTTC	CSASPDEQYF
-	TRBV4-1	TRBJ2-7	few	TGCGCCAGCAGCCAAGACCCTGGGGCCTACGAGCAGTACTTC	CASSQDPGAYEQYF
TRBD1	TRBV27	TRBJ1-5	-	TGTGCCAGCAGTGTGACAGGGGGCAATCAGCCCCAGCATTTT	CASSVTGGNQPQHF
-	TRBV7-2	TRBJ2-7	-	TGTGCCAGCAGCACCCAAGGGGACATACCCTACGAGCAGTACTTC	CASSTQGDIPYEQYF
TRBD2	TRBV7-7	TRBJ2-3	few	TGTGCCAGCAGCTTAAGTCCGGGGGGAGATACGCAGTATTTT	CASSLSPGGDTQYF
-	TRBV3-1	TRBJ2-2	-	TGTGCCAGCAGTTTGGGATACAGGGCCGGGGAGCTGTTTTTT	CASSLGYRAGELFF
-	TRBV6-1	TRBJ2-7	-	TGTGCCAGCAGTGAAGAGGTAGACCTCTTGGGGCAGTACTTC	CASSEEVDLLGQYF
-	TRBV18	TRBJ2-1	-	TGTGCCAGCTCACCGAATGGGGCCTATTCCACCGACAATGAGCAGTTCTTC	CASSPNGAYSTDNEQFF
-	TRBV5-1	TRBJ2-5	-	TGCGCCAGCAGGGACAGAGTCGAAGAGACCCAGTACTTC	CASRDRVEETQYF
TRBD2	TRBV20-1	TRBJ2-1	-	TGCAGTGCTACCTTGCGGGGGGGTTTTATTGGTGAGCAGTTCTTC	CSATLRGGFIGEQFF
-	TRBV29-1	TRBJ1-3	-	TGCAGCGTTACCGTCGCGATGCGAAACACCATATATTTT	CSVTVAMRNTIYF
TRBD2	TRBV5-1	TRBJ2-7	-	TGCGCCAGCAGCCCTCGACTAGCGGGAGGGCTCTACGAGCAGTACTTC	CASSPRLAGGLYEQYF
TRBD2	TRBV20-1	TRBJ2-6	once	TGCAGTGTCCCGCAACCGGGGGGGAGCTCTGGGGCCAACGTCCTGACTTTC	CSVPQPGGSSGANVLTF
TRBD2	TRBV6-5	TRBJ2-7	-	TGTGCCAGCAGTTCCAGAATGAATAGCGGGGGATCTTCCTACGAGCAGTACTTC	CASSSRMNSGGSSYEQYF
-	TRBV6-5	TRBJ2-7	-	TGTGCCAGCAGTCGACAGTCCCTCTACGAGCAGTACTTC	CASSRQSLYEQYF
TRBD1	TRBV15	TRBJ2-7	-	TGTGCCACACAGCCGACTCCGGGACAGGGCCACGAGCAGTACTTC	CATQPTPGQGHEQYF
-	TRBV7-9	TRBJ2-1	few	TGTGCCAGCAGCCCTGAGGGGCTCCGGGGTGCAAATGAGCAGTTCTTC	CASSPEGLRGANEQFF
TRBD1	TRBV6-1	TRBJ1-1	-	TGTGCCAGCAGTGCACCGACAGGGGTGAACACTGAAGCTTTCTTT	CASSAPTGVNTEAFF
TRBD1	TRBV28	TRBJ1-5	once	TGTGCCAGCAGTTTATTGGGACAGGGATTTCAGCCCCAGCATTTT	CASSLLGQGFQPQHF
-	TRBV20-1	TRBJ1-4	-	TGCAGTGCTAGAGAGCAGGCGAGGTCTAATGAAAAACTGTTTTTT	CSAREQARSNEKLFF
-	TRBV7-9	TRBJ2-1	-	TGTGCCAGCAGGCATCCCCTTTCGGCCAACAATGAGCAGTTCTTC	CASRHPLSANNEQFF
-	TRBV12-3/TRBV12-4	TRBJ2-7	-	TGTGCCAGCAGTCATCCGTCCTACGAGCAGTACTTC	CASSHPSYEQYF
-	TRBV7-2	TRBJ2-5	-	TGTGCCAGCAGCTCGGTGAATGAGCAGTACTTC	CASSSVNEQYF
TRBD2	TRBV19	TRBJ2-7	-	TGTGCCAGTAGTTTAGCCAGCGGGGGGGCCGGAGTACTGCCCGAGCAGTACTTC	CASSLASGGAGVLPEQYF
-	TRBV4-2	TRBJ1-1	once	TGTGCCAGCAGCCAAGACGGAGCGGGGTCCGCTGAAGCTTTCTTT	CASSQDGAGSAEAFF
-	TRBV20-1	TRBJ2-1	-	TGCAGTGCTAGACGGCCCCTACTATACAATGAGCAGTTCTTC	CSARRPLLYNEQFF
TRBD1	TRBV7-9	TRBJ2-1	-	TGTGCCAGCAGCAAGGACAGGTTGGGCCCCAATGAGCAGTTCTTC	CASSKDRLGPNEQFF
-	TRBV20-1	TRBJ2-5	once	TGCAGTGCTAGAGCCCCACGTCAGCAAGAGACCCAGTACTTC	CSARAPRQQETQYF
-	TRBV20-1	TRBJ1-4	-	TGCAGTGCCCTACAGGGAGGCAATGAAAAACTGTTTTTT	CSALQGGNEKLFF
-	TRBV4-1	TRBJ2-7	-	TGCGCCAGCAGCCAGGGGGCGAGGATAGCGGGCGCCTACGAGCAGTACTTC	CASSQGARIAGAYEQYF
TRBD2	TRBV29-1	TRBJ2-3	-	TGCAGCGTCCGAACTAGCGGGAGGGCAGATACGCAGTATTTT	CSVRTSGRADTQYF
-	TRBV7-2	TRBJ2-5	-	TGTGCCAGCAGCACCCGACCTGGGACTTTCCAAGAGACCCAGTACTTC	CASSTRPGTFQETQYF
TRBD2	TRBV7-2	TRBJ2-7	few	TGTGCCAGCAGCTTAGTAGCTAGCGGGGCCTACGAGCAGTACTTC	CASSLVASGAYEQYF
TRBD2	TRBV10-3	TRBJ2-3	-	TGTGCCAGTTCTAGCGGGGGGCCGAGGGATACGCAGTATTTT	CASSSGGPRDTQYF
TRBD2	TRBV4-1	TRBJ2-3	few	TGCGCCAGCAGCCAAATGGGACTAGCGGCGGAAGGCACAGATACGCAGTATTTT	CASSQMGLAAEGTDTQYF
-	TRBV7-6	TRBJ2-3	-	TGCGCCAGCAGCTTAAGGTCTCCACTAACTAGCACAGATACGCAGTATTTT	CASSLRSPLTSTDTQYF
TRBD2	TRBV5-1	TRBJ2-1	-	TGCGCCAGCAGCTTGGCCGCGGGGGGCGTCTACAATGAGCAGTTCTTC	CASSLAAGGVYNEQFF
-	TRBV29-1	TRBJ2-1	-	TGCAGCGTCCTAGGCCCCCTCCCCAGGGGATCGGATGAGCAGTTCTTC	CSVLGPLPRGSDEQFF
-	TRBV10-3	TRBJ2-2	-	TGTGCCATCTCGGAGGGACAACGCACCGGGGAGCTGTTTTTT	CAISEGQRTGELFF
-	TRBV11-2	TRBJ2-7	many	TGTGCCAGCAGCTTAGATCGGGCACTTCTTGGCCCCTACGAGCAGTACTTC	CASSLDRALLGPYEQYF
-	TRBV27	TRBJ1-6	few	TGTGCCAGCAGTTCTATCGACTTCGTCTATTCACCCCTCCACTTT	CASSSIDFVYSPLHF
-	TRBV5-1	TRBJ2-7	-	TGCGCCAGCAGCTTGGGGGGTTCCGGCGACGAGCAGTACTTC	CASSLGGSGDEQYF
-	TRBV18	TRBJ2-1	once	TGTGCCAGCTCCTTACTAGGAGGCCATCAAAATGAGCAGTTCTTC	CASSLLGGHQNEQFF
TRBD1	TRBV20-1	TRBJ2-7	-	TGCAGTGCCCGTAAACAGGGGAAGGGGCAGTACTTC	CSARKQGKGQYF
-	TRBV20-1	TRBJ1-5	-	TGCAGTGCTAGGGCTCCGGGACGGAAAAGCAATCAGCCCCAGCATTTT	CSARAPGRKSNQPQHF
TRBD2	TRBV4-2	TRBJ2-7	few	TGTGCCAGCAGCCAAGAGCTAGCGGGACTCTACGAGCAGTACTTC	CASSQELAGLYEQYF
-	TRBV20-1	TRBJ1-2	-	TGCAGTGCTAGAGATTGGGGTAATACTAACTATGGCTACACCTTC	CSARDWGNTNYGYTF
-	TRBV30	TRBJ2-1	-	TGTGCCTGGAGTGTACTGGCGGGAGAGCAGTTCTTC	CAWSVLAGEQFF
-	TRBV29-1	TRBJ2-1	-	TGCAGCGCCCAATATAATGAGCAGTTCTTC	CSAQYNEQFF
TRBD1	TRBV6-2/TRBV6-3	TRBJ2-5	-	TGTGCCAGCAGTTCGGGACAGGGGTTATTCCGAATGCAGGAGACCCAGTACTTC	CASSSGQGLFRMQETQYF